This TCR beta chain is drawn from a study of tumor-infiltrating lymphocytes in primary liver carcinoma. In the study overall: Each of the samples returned roughly 3.65 to 7.5 million productive TCRbeta reads (a yield similar across tissue types).

Findings and caveats of the study: Tumor-adjacent and tumor-blood pairs shared less of their repertoires than tumor region pairs shared.

The study co-extracted DNA and RNA from roughly 20-30 mg of unsorted bulk tissue. The CDR3 sequence is 14 residues long. J gave up 2 bases and V 8 bases, and 8 bases lay outside the gene matches. CDR1 and CDR2 from the germline V gene are MNHEY and SVGEGT. Notes on this clonotype: Its specificity is not known.

Total RNA amounting to 500 ng was the source from which TCR beta cDNA was made with a constant-region primer. Three-round nested multiplex PCR performed with slightly modified ARM-PCR produced the TCR beta libraries. In the first two PCR rounds, TRBV1-TRBV30 forward primers were paired with a C-beta reverse primer, and each round lasted 10 cycles. Using its own MiXCR run on the multiplex PCR reads, TCRdb lists one record per CDR3 protein. The sample consists of roughly 190,000 distinct CDR3 sequences, around four fifths of them appearing once. The sample taken for sequencing was tumor tissue from primary liver carcinoma. The V gene is TRBV6-2 or TRBV6-3, the J gene TRBJ1-2; 7 positions match TRBD1. This receptor was taken from a man aged 40-55 years with primary liver carcinoma and hepatitis B virus infection. The CDR3 loop is CASERQGANYGYTF. CDR3 DNA sequence: TGTGCCAGCGAAAGACAGGGCGCAAACTATGGCTACACCTTC.